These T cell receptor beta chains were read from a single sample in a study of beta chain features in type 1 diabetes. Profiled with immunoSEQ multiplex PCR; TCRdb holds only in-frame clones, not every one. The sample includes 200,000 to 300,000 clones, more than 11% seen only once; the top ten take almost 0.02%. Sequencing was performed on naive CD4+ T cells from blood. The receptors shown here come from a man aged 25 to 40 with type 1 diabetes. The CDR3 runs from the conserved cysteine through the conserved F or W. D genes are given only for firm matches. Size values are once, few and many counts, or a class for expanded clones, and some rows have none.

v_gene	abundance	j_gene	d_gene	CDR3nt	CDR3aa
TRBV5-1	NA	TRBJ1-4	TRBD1	TGCGCCAGCAGCGAGGGACAGGAATTTGTTGAACTGTTTTTT	CASSEGQEFVELFF
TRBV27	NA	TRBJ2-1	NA	TGTGCCAGCAGTTTTTTTCGCGGAGGGGGCAAGTCGAATGAGCAGTTCTTC	CASSFFRGGGKSNEQFF
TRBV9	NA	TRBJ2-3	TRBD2	TGTGCCAGCAGCGTAGAAGGGATAGCGGGAGGGGCAGATACGCAGTATTTT	CASSVEGIAGGADTQYF
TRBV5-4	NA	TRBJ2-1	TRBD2	TGTGCCAGCAGCCCGGGACTAGCGGGAGGGCCAGGCTACAATGAGCAGTTCTTC	CASSPGLAGGPGYNEQFF
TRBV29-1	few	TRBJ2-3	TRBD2	TGCAGCGTTGCCCTAGGGACTAGCGGCACAGATACGCAGTATTTT	CSVALGTSGTDTQYF
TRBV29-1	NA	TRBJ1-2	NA	TGCAGCGTTTTGGAGGGCGCTAACTATGGCTACACCTTC	CSVLEGANYGYTF
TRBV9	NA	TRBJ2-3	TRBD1	TGTGCCAGCAGCGTAGCCGGGACAGTAATACAAGATACGCAGTATTTT	CASSVAGTVIQDTQYF
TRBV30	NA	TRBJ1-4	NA	TGTGCCTGGAGTGTATGGTCGGGGAGATACGAAAAACTGTTTTTT	CAWSVWSGRYEKLFF
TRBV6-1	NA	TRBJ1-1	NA	TGTGCCAGCAGGGCCCTTTCGGGCACTGAAGCTTTCTTT	CASRALSGTEAFF
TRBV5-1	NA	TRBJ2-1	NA	TGCGCCAGCAGCTTGGGTGGGCCCAATGAGCAGTTCTTC	CASSLGGPNEQFF
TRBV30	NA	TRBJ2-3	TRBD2	TGTGCCTATAGCGGGGCTAGCACAGATACGCAGTATTTT	CAYSGASTDTQYF
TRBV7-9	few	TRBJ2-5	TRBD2	TGTGCCAGCAGCTTCGCGGGAGAAGAGACCCAGTACTTC	CASSFAGEETQYF
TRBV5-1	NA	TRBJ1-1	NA	TGCGCCAGCAGCTTGGGGCCGAACACTGAAGCTTTCTTT	CASSLGPNTEAFF
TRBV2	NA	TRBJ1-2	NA	TGTGCCAGCAGAATCGGGGATAACTATGGCTACACCTTC	CASRIGDNYGYTF
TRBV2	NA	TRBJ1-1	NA	TGTGCCAGCAGCCTGGAGGTCATGAACACTGAAGCTTTCTTT	CASSLEVMNTEAFF
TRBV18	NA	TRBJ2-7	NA	TGTGCCAGCTCACCTACAATGGGGGGCTCCTACGAGCAGTACTTC	CASSPTMGGSYEQYF
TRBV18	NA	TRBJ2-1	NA	TGTGCCAGCTCACCACGGCCACACGATGAGCAGTTCTTC	CASSPRPHDEQFF
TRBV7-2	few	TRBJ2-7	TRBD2	TGTGCCAGCAGCTTTGGGGCGGGAGGCTACGAGCAGTACTTC	CASSFGAGGYEQYF
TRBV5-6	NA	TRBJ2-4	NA	TGTGCCAGCAGCTCCCTTGGGGGGGGCGAAGCCAAAAACATTCAGTACTTC	CASSSLGGGEAKNIQYF
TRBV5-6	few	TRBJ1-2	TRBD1	TGTGCCAGCATCCCGGGACAGGGGCCTTTCTATGGCTACACCTTC	CASIPGQGPFYGYTF
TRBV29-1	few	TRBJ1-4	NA	TGCAGCGTATTAGACAGGACGAATGAAAAACTGTTTTTT	CSVLDRTNEKLFF
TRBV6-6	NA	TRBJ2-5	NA	TGTGCCAGCAGGGTACAAGGGGGTCGGTGGGAGACCCAGTACTTC	CASRVQGGRWETQYF
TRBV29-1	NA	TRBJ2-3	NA	TGCAGCGCCGGACGGGGGGCTGGAGATACGCAGTATTTT	CSAGRGAGDTQYF
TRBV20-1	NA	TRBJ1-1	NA	TGCAGTGCTGAGCGGCGGCGGGAAGCTTTCTTT	CSAERRREAFF
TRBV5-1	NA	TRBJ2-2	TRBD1	TGCGCCAGCAGGCCCCTGACAGGGTCCACCGGGGAGCTGTTTTTT	CASRPLTGSTGELFF
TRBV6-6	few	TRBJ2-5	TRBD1	TGTGCCAGCAGTCCAACAGGGGAAGGTGGACAAGAGACCCAGTACTTC	CASSPTGEGGQETQYF
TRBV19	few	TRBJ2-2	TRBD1	TGTGCCAGTAGTAGGGCAGGGGGCTCCACCGGGGAGCTGTTTTTT	CASSRAGGSTGELFF
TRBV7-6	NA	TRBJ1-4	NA	TGTGCCAGCAGCTTTACAGGGTTGGCTGAAAAACTGTTTTTT	CASSFTGLAEKLFF
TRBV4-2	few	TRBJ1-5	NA	TGTGCCAGCAGCCCTGACAGGAACCCCAATCAGCCCCAGCATTTT	CASSPDRNPNQPQHF
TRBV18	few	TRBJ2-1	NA	TGTGCCAGCTCACCACCGAATAGACTCCTAGGGGATGAGCAGTTCTTC	CASSPPNRLLGDEQFF
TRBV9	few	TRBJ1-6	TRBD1	TGTGCCAGCAGCGTATATACAGGGGGCTCACCCCTCCACTTT	CASSVYTGGSPLHF
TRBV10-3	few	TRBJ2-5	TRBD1	TGTGCCATCAGTGAGAAGACAGGGGGCGGGGAGACCCAGTACTTC	CAISEKTGGGETQYF
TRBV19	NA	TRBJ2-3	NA	TGTGCCAGTAGTTCCTCGAGGACAGATACGCAGTATTTT	CASSSSRTDTQYF
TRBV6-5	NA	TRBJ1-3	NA	TGTGCCAGCAGCCCGGGGAGAGGCACCATATATTTT	CASSPGRGTIYF
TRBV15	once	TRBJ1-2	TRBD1	TGTGCCACCAGCAGAAACAGGGGGGATGGCTACACCTTC	CATSRNRGDGYTF
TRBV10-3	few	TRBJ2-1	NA	TGTGCCATCAGTCCAGTTAGCGATTACAATGAGCAGTTCTTC	CAISPVSDYNEQFF
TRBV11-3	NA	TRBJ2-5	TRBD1	TGTGCCAGCAGCCGACGGACAGGGGGCGGGGAGACCCAGTACTTC	CASSRRTGGGETQYF
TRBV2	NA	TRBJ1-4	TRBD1	TGTGCCAGCAGTGACCGACAGGGGTCTGAAAAACTGTTTTTT	CASSDRQGSEKLFF
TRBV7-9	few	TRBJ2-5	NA	TGTGCCAGCAGCCCCCCCCGGGTGACAGCGCAAGAGACCCAGTACTTC	CASSPPRVTAQETQYF
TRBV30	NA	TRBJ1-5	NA	TGTGCCTGGAGTGTGCAGCGGGATCAGCCCCAGCATTTT	CAWSVQRDQPQHF
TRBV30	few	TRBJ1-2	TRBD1	TGTGCCTGGAGTCGGGCAGGGGGGCTCAGCTATGGCTACACCTTC	CAWSRAGGLSYGYTF
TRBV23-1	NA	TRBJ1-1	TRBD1	TGCGCCAGCAGTCAATCGTTTGAGGCAGGGGGCACTGAAGCTTTCTTT	CASSQSFEAGGTEAFF
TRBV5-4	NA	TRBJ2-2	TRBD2	TGTGCCAGCAGCCCCCGCGGGGGAGCGAGCACCGGGGAGCTGTTTTTT	CASSPRGGASTGELFF
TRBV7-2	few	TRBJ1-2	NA	TGTGCCAGCAGCCAAGCAGGGAGGGCTGGTGGCTACACCTTC	CASSQAGRAGGYTF
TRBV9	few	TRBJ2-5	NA	TGTGCCAGCAGCGCCATGCAGGGGGAGACCCAGTACTTC	CASSAMQGETQYF
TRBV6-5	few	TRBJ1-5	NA	TGTGCCTCCCGGGGGGGACTCAAGAAGCCCCAGCATTTT	CASRGGLKKPQHF
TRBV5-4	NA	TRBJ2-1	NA	TGTGCCAGCAGCTTGGGCGGGTTTGGTCCCTACAATGAGCAGTTCTTC	CASSLGGFGPYNEQFF
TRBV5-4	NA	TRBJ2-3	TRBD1	TGTGCCAGCAGCTTGTCCGACTTAGCGAGGGGGCCAGCAGATACGCAGTATTTT	CASSLSDLARGPADTQYF
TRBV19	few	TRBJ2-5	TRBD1	TGTGCCAGTAGTAGAGGGACAGGTCAAGAGACCCAGTACTTC	CASSRGTGQETQYF